The present TCR beta chain was sequenced within a study of cytomegalovirus exposure and HLA in healthy donors. Study outcomes and limitations: A further, later analysis showed that HLA-associated TCR beta chains (compared with equally common others) were more clonally expanded.

PCR amplification relied on 60 Vbeta primers (plus 13 Jbeta primers). The data were produced by immunoSEQ multiplex PCR, yet TCRdb's version contains in-frame clones alone and is incomplete. The sample records about 92,000 clones, 81% being singletons. CDR1 and CDR2 from the germline V gene are SGHDT and YYEEEE. The ends were cut back, 0 bases at V and 4 bases at J, with 15 bases in the middle. The CDR3 is 16 residues long. With respect to this clone: Its specificity is not known.

The receptor comes from a girl aged 2 to 9 in good health and CMV-seropositive. This chain uses TRBV5-6 with TRBJ2-3; the D is unclear. Material: PBMCs. The CDR3 sequence: CASSLVGSSVADTQYF. In DNA, the CDR3 is TGTGCCAGCAGCTTGGTAGGTAGCTCGGTGGCAGATACGCAGTATTTT.